The 29 T cell receptor beta chains presented below share a single source sample, sequenced in a study of T-cell reconstitution after alpha-beta-depleted transplantation in children (dated by TCRdb to about 2016). Libraries were prepared through PCR. The listed sequencing device is Illumina HiSeq 2500. TCR library preparation used molecular barcoding, with unique molecular identifiers applied to normalize quantification of the TCRbeta repertoire. TCRdb itself trimmed the public reads at Q25 with fastp, ran MiXCR and retained productive beta chains. Rows are combined by CDR3 protein, so each entry shows the most common genes and DNA. In all, the sample holds more than 500,000 distinct CDR3 sequences, and about 10% of those were seen once. The ten largest clonotypes hold about 15% of the sample. Sample treatment or condition, as interpreted from the label and publication: allogeneic hematopoietic cell transplantation with graft depleted of TCRalphabeta T cells and CD19 B cells.

The source material was PBMCs, mostly from graft donor cells, sampled 180 days after TCRalphabeta/CD19-depleted stem cell transplant. These receptors were obtained from a female patient under 10 years old who had a stem cell transplant for aplastic anemia, so the T cells may come from the graft donor.

In its sample, this clonotype was seen many times. The chain employs TRBV28 and TRBJ2-7; D uncertain. Germline V gene lookup returns CDR1 MDHEN and CDR2 SYDVKM. Trimming removed 3 bases from V and 2 bases from J, with 11 bases in between. This CDR3 has 14 residues. This CDR3 reads CASSFGRVPYEQYF. CDR3 bases: TGTGCCAGCAGTTTTGGTCGGGTTCCCTACGAGCAGTACTTC.

A few counts support this clonotype. For the CDR3, the DNA is TGTGCCAGCAGCACCCGGACTAGCGGACCTTCCTACGAGCAGTACGTC. This codes for CASSTRTSGPSYEQYV. This chain connects TRBV13 to TRBJ2-7; 10 bases agree with TRBD2. This CDR3 comprises 16 residues. Trimming took 5 bases from V and 1 from J; bases not matched to a gene: 8. Germline loops: CDR1 PRHDT, CDR2 FYEKMQ (reference sequence).

This clonotype has a handful of counts. The J gene is TRBJ1-2, the V gene TRBV25-1; D is unclear. Germline lookup yields CDR1 MGHDK and CDR2 SYGVNS. Trimming took off 8 bases at V and 3 bases at J, with 7 bases between the two ends. This CDR3 is 11 amino acids long. This chain's CDR3 is CASHYYYGYTF. For the CDR3, the DNA is TGTGCCAGCCATTATTACTATGGCTACACCTTC.

This clonotype was detected many times. This chain's CDR3 is CSARIWRGETQYF. CDR3 coding DNA: TGCAGTGCTCGAATCTGGCGGGGAGAGACCCAGTACTTC. The chain combines TRBV20-1 with TRBJ2-5; D perhaps matches TRBD2 (6 bases). V lost 5 bases to trimming and J lost 4 bases, with 14 bases between them. This CDR3 is built from 13 residues. CDR1 DFQATT and CDR2 SNEGSKA come from the germline V gene (reference sequence).

The rearrangement joins TRBV4-2 to TRBJ2-7; the match to TRBD2 covers 9 bases. CDR3 length equals 16 residues. CDR1 is LGHNA, CDR2 YNFKEQ, per germline. Trimming removed 4 bases from V and 7 bases from J; junction bases left unmatched: 14. In nucleotides, the CDR3 is TGTGCCAGCAGCCCGTGGACTAGCGATCCTTCGGGGGAGCAGTACTTC. Translation gives CASSPWTSDPSGEQYF.

The rearrangement uses TRBV11-2 and TRBJ2-2; D gene uncertain. The germline V and J ends were trimmed by 0 bases and 6 bases, with 8 bases remaining between them. The CDR3 is 14 amino acids. Germline V lookup: CDR1 SGHAT, CDR2 FQNNGV. This CDR3 is CASSLDGGAGELFF. CDR3 nucleotides: TGTGCCAGCAGCTTAGATGGCGGAGCCGGGGAGCTGTTTTTT.

This chain connects TRBV12-3 or TRBV12-4 to TRBJ2-7; D unresolved. This CDR3 has 14 amino acids. The V and J ends lost 0 bases and 4 bases respectively, with 10 bases between them. The CDR3 sequence: CASSLAGYRYEQYF. The CDR3, as DNA: TGTGCCAGCAGTTTAGCGGGGTACCGGTACGAGCAGTACTTC.

The CDR3 sequence: CSVERGRRIGGANEQFF. The DNA of the CDR3 is TGCAGCGTTGAAAGGGGCAGGAGGATCGGGGGGGCCAATGAGCAGTTCTTC. The V and J genes are TRBV29-1 and TRBJ2-1, with TRBD2 identical over 8 bases. V shed 2 bases, J shed 6 bases, and the junction held 15 bases outside the gene matches. CDR3 length equals 17 residues. The germline V gene has CDR1 SQVTM and CDR2 ANQGSEA.

The chain's CDR3 is CASSPKGTSGSYEQYV. The CDR3 region has the DNA TGTGCCAGCTCACCAAAAGGGACTAGCGGGAGCTACGAGCAGTACGTC. V gene TRBV18 combines with J gene TRBJ2-7; 14 nucleotides match TRBD2. This CDR3 spans 16 amino acids. The V segment lost 2 bases and the J segment 3 bases; nucleotides outside the gene matches: 3. Germline V gene data show CDR1 as KGHSH and CDR2 as LQKENI.

In its sample, this clonotype was seen many times. This sequence joins TRBV12-3 or TRBV12-4 and TRBJ2-2, with D possibly being TRBD2 (6 bases). The germline V and J ends were trimmed by 2 bases and 3 bases, with 13 bases remaining between them. The CDR3 is 16 amino acids. The CDR3 nucleotides read TGTGCCAGCAGTTTACTTCCTCGGGAGTACACCGGGGAGCTGTTTTTT. Translation: CASSLLPREYTGELFF.

The genes are TRBV21-1 and TRBJ2-3; the table's D call of TRBD1 was not tested on the DNA. TRBV21-1 is marked as a pseudogene. This CDR3 spans 15 amino acids. This chain's CDR3 is CASSTYRSVRDTQYF. The DNA of the CDR3 is TGTGCCAGCAGCACGTACAGGTCGGTGCGGGATACGCAGTATTTT.

This clonotype was detected only a few times. V is TRBV21-1 and J is TRBJ1-2; TRBD1, the table's D call, was not compared with the DNA. TRBV21-1 represents a pseudogene. The CDR3 is 15 residues long. The CDR3 sequence is CASSKLGVVTGGYTF. The CDR3 DNA is TGTGCCAGCAGCAAATTGGGCGTCGTGACGGGTGGCTACACCTTC.

This clonotype occurred a few times. The chain carries TRBV14 and TRBJ2-2; D not resolved. The germline CDR1 and CDR2 sequences are SGHDN and FVKESK. V lost 2 bases to trimming and J lost 8 bases, with 3 bases between them. The CDR3 has 11 amino acids. The CDR3 here is CASSQLGELFF. For the CDR3, the DNA is TGTGCCAGCAGCCAACTTGGGGAGCTGTTTTTT.

A few counts support this clonotype. The chain joins TRBV12-3 or TRBV12-4 to TRBJ2-7; 11 nucleotides match TRBD2. J was trimmed by 4 bases and V by 7 bases; bases with no gene match: 6. This CDR3 region has 14 residues. CDR3 nucleotides: TGTGCCAGCATCACTAGCGGGAGACCTTACGAGCAGTACTTC. Translated, it gives CASITSGRPYEQYF.

This clonotype showed up many times. This sequence joins TRBV28 and TRBJ2-3; no reliable D call. The V and J ends lost 5 bases and 1 base respectively, with 16 bases between them. The CDR3 spans 16 residues. The germline CDR1 and CDR2 sequences are MDHEN and SYDVKM. As DNA, the CDR3 is TGTGCCAGCAGTATCCCCGAGAACGTACGCACAGATACGCAGTATTTT. Its translation is CASSIPENVRTDTQYF.

This clonotype came up once. V is TRBV19 and J is TRBJ2-7; 11 bases line up with TRBD2. CDR1 LNHDA and CDR2 SQIVND come from the germline V gene (reference sequence). Trimming at V came to 5 bases and at J to 5 bases, leaving 11 bases not matched to a gene. This CDR3 contains 16 residues. The CDR3 here is CASSPLTSGRFHEQYF. Here the CDR3 DNA reads TGTGCCAGTAGTCCTCTTACTAGCGGGAGATTCCACGAGCAGTACTTC.

This clonotype was recorded a few times. The chain employs TRBV29-1 and TRBJ2-7; TRBD1 matches at 7 bases. Germline CDR1 is SQVTM and CDR2 is ANQGSEA. Losses at the gene ends were 5 bases for V and 0 bases for J; bases not matched to a gene: 4. The CDR3 has 13 residues. This CDR3 reads CSVLGTVSYEQYF. In DNA form, the CDR3 reads TGCAGCGTTTTAGGGACAGTCTCCTACGAGCAGTACTTC.

The chain uses TRBV24-1 and TRBJ2-2; D might be TRBD1 (5 bases). Germline V gives CDR1 KGHDR, CDR2 SFDVKD. Trimming took off 3 bases at V and 7 bases at J, with 11 bases between the two ends. This CDR3 contains 14 residues. The CDR3 spells CATSDHWGSGELFF. The CDR3, as DNA: TGTGCCACCAGTGATCACTGGGGCAGCGGGGAGCTGTTTTTT.

In this sample, this clonotype turned up a few times. J is TRBJ2-1 and V is TRBV7-2; 7 bases are shared with TRBD1. This CDR3 contains 15 residues. Germline V gives CDR1 SGHTA, CDR2 FQGNSA. Losses at the gene ends were 1 base for V and 4 bases for J; bases not matched to a gene: 4. CDR3 DNA sequence: TGTGCCAGCAGCTTAGGACAGGGACAATACAATGAGCAGTTCTTC. It is translated as CASSLGQGQYNEQFF.

The chain joins TRBV12-3 or TRBV12-4 to TRBJ2-7; D possibly corresponds to TRBD1 (6 bases). The CDR3 has 15 amino acids. Trimming cost V 7 bases and J 9 bases, with 25 bases left between them. The DNA for the CDR3 is TGTGCCAGCACCTTCGGGGTGGACAGCCGGGCGGGGCAGTACTTC. Encoded protein: CASTFGVDSRAGQYF.

The chain is built from TRBV20-1 and TRBJ2-5, with TRBD2 matching over 8 bases. V lost 3 bases and J lost 5; bases outside the gene matches: 5. Germline V gene data show CDR1 as DFQATT and CDR2 as SNEGSKA (reference sequence). The CDR3 covers 13 residues. The CDR3 bases are TGCAGTGCTAGCGGGAGGGCAGTCGAGACCCAGTACTTC. Translated, it gives CSASGRAVETQYF.

This clonotype was seen only a few times. The chain employs TRBV6-1 and TRBJ2-1; 10 nucleotides match TRBD1. The germline gives CDR1 MNHNS, CDR2 SASEGT. The J segment lost 5 bases and the V segment lost 10 bases, leaving 5 bases of the junction unmatched. This CDR3 region has 13 residues. The CDR3 protein is CATGTGEDNEQFF. The CDR3 nucleotides are TGTGCCACCGGGACAGGGGAAGACAATGAGCAGTTCTTC.

V and J are TRBV12-3 or TRBV12-4 and TRBJ1-1; 9 bases line up with TRBD1. V lost 7 bases and J lost 3; bases outside the gene matches: 12. This CDR3 is built from 16 residues. The CDR3 reads CASTRPGTGSDTEAFF. Written as DNA, the CDR3 is TGTGCCAGCACTCGGCCCGGGACAGGGTCGGACACTGAAGCTTTCTTT.

This clonotype appeared many times. The chain employs TRBV5-1 and TRBJ2-7; D uncertain. The CDR3 has 14 residues. From germline, CDR1 is SGHRS and CDR2 YFSETQ. Trimming removed 6 bases from V and 0 bases from J, with 13 bases in between. CDR3 bases: TGCGCCAGCACTATTTCGGACCCCTCCTACGAGCAGTACTTC. Encoded protein: CASTISDPSYEQYF.

This clonotype was recorded a few times. This chain links TRBV10-3 with TRBJ2-1, with TRBD1 identical over 8 bases. There are 13 residues in the CDR3. From germline, CDR1 is ENHRY and CDR2 SYGVKD. V was clipped by 10 bases and J by 4 bases; unmatched bases: 6. The CDR3 DNA reads TGTGCCACGGGACAGGAGCCTTACAATGAGCAGTTCTTC. Translation: CATGQEPYNEQFF.

The V call is TRBV15, the J call TRBJ2-7, with TRBD2 identical over 11 bases. This CDR3 contains 15 residues. CDR1 is LNHNV, CDR2 YYDKDF, per germline (reference sequence). Unmatched junction bases numbered 8, after V lost 5 bases and J lost 5 bases. CDR3 nucleotide sequence: TGTGCCACCAGCCCCGAGACTAGCGGGAATAACGAGCAGTACTTC. It codes for CATSPETSGNNEQYF.

The gene calls are TRBV20-1 and TRBJ1-2; D not resolved. The germline V gene has CDR1 DFQATT and CDR2 SNEGSKA (reference sequence). Trimming removed 3 bases from V and 5 bases from J, with 13 bases in between. The CDR3 is made up of 13 amino acids. Written as DNA, the CDR3 is TGCAGTGCTAGTCCAGGAGTGATGTATGGCTACACCTTC. It yields the protein CSASPGVMYGYTF.

The table lists this clonotype with many counts. The chain links TRBV4-3 to TRBJ2-1; no definite D call. The length of the CDR3 is 15 residues. Trimming stripped 0 bases from V and 7 bases from J, with 13 bases between. Germline loops: CDR1 LGHNA, CDR2 YSLEER. This chain's CDR3 is CASSQDWTLRNEQFF. The CDR3, as DNA: TGCGCCAGCAGCCAAGATTGGACGCTGAGGAATGAGCAGTTCTTC.

The chain recombines TRBV5-1 with TRBJ1-4, with 8 bases aligning to TRBD1. The length of the CDR3 is 14 residues. Germline-derived CDR1 and CDR2 are SGHRS and YFSETQ. V dropped 0 bases and J dropped 5; count of bases not matched to a gene: 0. The CDR3 reads CASSLGDRNEKLFF. The CDR3 coding sequence is TGCGCCAGCAGCTTGGGGGACAGGAATGAAAAACTGTTTTTT.